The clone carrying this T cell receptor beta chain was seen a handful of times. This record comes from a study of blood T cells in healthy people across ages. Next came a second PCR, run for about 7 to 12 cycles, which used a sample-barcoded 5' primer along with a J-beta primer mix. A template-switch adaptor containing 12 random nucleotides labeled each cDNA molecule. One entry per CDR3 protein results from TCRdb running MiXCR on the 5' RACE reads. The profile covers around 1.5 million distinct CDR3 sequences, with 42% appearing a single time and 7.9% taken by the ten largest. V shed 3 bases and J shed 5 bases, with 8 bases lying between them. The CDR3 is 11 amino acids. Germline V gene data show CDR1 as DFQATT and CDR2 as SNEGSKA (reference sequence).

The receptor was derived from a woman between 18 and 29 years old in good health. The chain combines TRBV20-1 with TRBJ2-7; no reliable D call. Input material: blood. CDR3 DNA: TGCAGTGCTAGGTCGAACCACGAGCAGTACTTC. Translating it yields CSARSNHEQYF.